These 10 T cell receptor beta chains originate from one sample sequenced in a study of blood T cell repertoires in COVID-19. Repertoires were generated with immunoSEQ multiplex PCR, while TCRdb's copy carries only in-frame clones and drops some. The sample shows 170,000 or so clones, approximately 87% of them seen only once. Sequencing input: peripheral blood. These receptor sequences come from a young woman who had recovered from COVID-19.

Turning to this clone: The same CDR3 is also encoded by other DNA sequences in this sample. This chain joins TRBV7-9 and TRBJ1-1; D is unclear. This CDR3 region has 13 residues. Trimming took 3 bases from V and 1 from J, leaving 6 bases between them. Germline V gene sequence: CDR1 SEHNR, CDR2 FQNEAQ (reference sequence). DNA for the CDR3: TGTGCCAGCAGCTTCCCCGGGAACACTGAAGCTTTCTTT. Protein sequence: CASSFPGNTEAFF.

The rearrangement joins TRBV19 to TRBJ2-1, with a tentative D call TRBD1 (6 bases). The CDR3 extends over 17 amino acids. Trimming took off 4 bases at V and 0 bases at J, with 16 bases between the two ends. Germline V lookup: CDR1 LNHDA, CDR2 SQIVND (reference sequence). The CDR3 DNA reads as TGTGCCAGTAGTAGACAACAGGGCCCAAGCTCCTACAATGAGCAGTTCTTC. The encoded protein is CASSRQQGPSSYNEQFF.

The genes are TRBV9 and TRBJ2-1; no definite D call. Germline assignment: CDR1 SGDLS and CDR2 YYNGEE. V lost 5 bases, J lost 0 bases, and 12 bases lay in between. This CDR3 spans 15 amino acids. CDR3 sequence (DNA): TGTGCCAGCAGTGAGGCGGCTAGCTCCTACAATGAGCAGTTCTTC. Encoded protein: CASSEAASSYNEQFF.

This clone was seen a single time. This rearrangement joins TRBV19 to TRBJ1-1, with 7 bases fitting TRBD1. The CDR3 is 15 amino acids. The germline V gene has CDR1 LNHDA and CDR2 SQIVND (reference sequence). V lost 1 base and J lost 4; bases outside the gene matches: 6. The CDR3 coding sequence is TGTGCCAGTAGTATAGGACAGGGAGGTATCACTGAAGCTTTCTTT. Its translation is CASSIGQGGITEAFF.

The rearrangement links TRBV4-3 to TRBJ1-4; D is perhaps TRBD1 (6 bases). The CDR3 is 16 amino acids. With 4 bases removed from V and 3 bases from J, the gap between germline ends came to 15 bases. From germline, CDR1 is LGHNA and CDR2 YSLEER. The CDR3 coding sequence is TGCGCCAGCAGCCCCAGATCCGCAGGGGCTAATGAAAAACTGTTTTTT. Its translation: CASSPRSAGANEKLFF.

This rearrangement joins TRBV21-1 to TRBJ2-5; the tabulated D call, TRBD2, remains unverified against the DNA. TRBV21-1 is a documented pseudogene. The CDR3 covers 16 residues. CDR3 sequence reads: CASSKALLAGEETQYF. DNA for the CDR3: TGTGCCAGCAGCAAAGCGCTGTTGGCGGGGGAGGAGACCCAGTACTTC.

The chain has TRBV24-1 and TRBJ2-5, with 7 bases aligning to TRBD1. This CDR3 has 15 amino acids. The V gene's germline CDR1 is KGHDR and CDR2 SFDVKD. V was clipped by 5 bases and J by 5 bases; unmatched bases: 10. The CDR3 loop is CATSGAGGRRETQYF. The DNA for the CDR3 is TGTGCCACCAGTGGGGCAGGGGGTCGGAGGGAGACCCAGTACTTC.

V usage is TRBV4-1 and J usage is TRBJ1-3; the D gene is possibly TRBD1 (5 bases). The germline gives CDR1 MGHRA, CDR2 YSYEKL. V dropped 1 base and J dropped 4 bases, with 14 bases sitting between them. This CDR3 has 16 residues. CDR3 sequence reads: CASSQVIGAAGNTIYF. CDR3 DNA sequence: TGCGCCAGCAGCCAAGTGATTGGGGCGGCGGGAAACACCATATATTTT.

The chain employs TRBV2 and TRBJ2-7; D might be TRBD2 (6 bases). Germline assignment: CDR1 SNHLY and CDR2 FYNNEI. With 4 bases removed from V and 2 bases from J, the gap between germline ends came to 9 bases. This CDR3 has 13 amino acids. CDR3 residues: CASSVGGTYEQYF. The CDR3 nucleotides are TGTGCCAGCAGTGTGGGGGGTACCTACGAGCAGTACTTC.

This chain connects TRBV5-4 to TRBJ2-2; TRBD1 agrees at 8 bases. Trimming at V came to 4 bases and at J to 8 bases, leaving 4 bases not matched to a gene. The germline gives CDR1 SGHNT, CDR2 YYREEE (reference sequence). This CDR3 comprises 13 residues. As DNA, the CDR3 is TGTGCCAGCAGCCTAGACAGGGGAGGGGAGCTGTTTTTT. It translates to CASSLDRGGELFF.